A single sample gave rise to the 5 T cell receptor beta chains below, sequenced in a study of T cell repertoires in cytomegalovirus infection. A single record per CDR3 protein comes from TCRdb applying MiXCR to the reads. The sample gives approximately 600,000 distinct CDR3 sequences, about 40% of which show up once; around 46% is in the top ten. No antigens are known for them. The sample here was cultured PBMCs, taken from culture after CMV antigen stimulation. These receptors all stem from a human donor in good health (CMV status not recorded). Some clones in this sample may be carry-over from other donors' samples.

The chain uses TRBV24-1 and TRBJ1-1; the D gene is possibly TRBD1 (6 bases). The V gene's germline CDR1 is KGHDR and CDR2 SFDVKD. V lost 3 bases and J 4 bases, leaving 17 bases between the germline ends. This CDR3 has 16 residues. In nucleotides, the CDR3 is TGTGCCACCAGTGATCCCGAACAGGGAATTGGCACTGAAGCTTTCTTT. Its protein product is CATSDPEQGIGTEAFF.

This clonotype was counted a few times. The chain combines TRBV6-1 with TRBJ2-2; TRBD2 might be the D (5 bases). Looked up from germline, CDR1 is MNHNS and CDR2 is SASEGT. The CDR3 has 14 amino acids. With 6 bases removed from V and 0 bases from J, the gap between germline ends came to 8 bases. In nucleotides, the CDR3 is TGTGCCAGCAGGAGAGGGACGAACACCGGGGAGCTGTTTTTT. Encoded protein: CASRRGTNTGELFF.

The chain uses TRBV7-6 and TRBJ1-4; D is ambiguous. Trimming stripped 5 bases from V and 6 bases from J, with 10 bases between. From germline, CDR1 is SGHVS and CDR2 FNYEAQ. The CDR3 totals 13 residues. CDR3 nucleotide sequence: TGTGCCAGCAGCCCAAGCGAAGATGAAAAACTGTTTTTT. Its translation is CASSPSEDEKLFF. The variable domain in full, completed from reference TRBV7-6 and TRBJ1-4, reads GAGVSQSPRYKVTKRGQDVALRCDPISGHVSLYWYRQALGQGPEFLTYFNYEAQQDKSGLPNDRFSAERPEGSISTLTIQRTEQRDSAMYRCASSPSEDEKLFFGSGTQLSVL.

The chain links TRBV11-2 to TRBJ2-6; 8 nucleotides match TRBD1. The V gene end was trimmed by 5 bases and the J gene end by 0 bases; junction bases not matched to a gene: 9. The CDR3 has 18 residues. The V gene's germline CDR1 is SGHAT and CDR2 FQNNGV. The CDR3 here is CASSPGQGLSSGANVLTF. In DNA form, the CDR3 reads TGTGCCAGCAGCCCTGGACAGGGTTTGAGCTCTGGGGCCAACGTCCTGACTTTC.

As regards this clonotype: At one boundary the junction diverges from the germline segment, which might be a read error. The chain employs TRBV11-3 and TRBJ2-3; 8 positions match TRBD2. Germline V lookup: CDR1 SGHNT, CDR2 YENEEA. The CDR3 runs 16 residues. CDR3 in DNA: TGTTCCAGCAGCTCCGGGGGGGCGGAGAGCACAGATACGCAGTATTTT. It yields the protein CSSSSGGAESTDTQYF.